This TCR beta chain was found in a study of cytomegalovirus exposure and HLA in healthy donors. Study-level information: A prior study identified just under 120 million unique TCR beta sequences from some 200 million T cells.

General study points: The availability of immune exposure information extended only to CMV serostatus. A later analysis linked a missense variant in DCLRE1C to the trimming of TCR beta V and J genes.

The PCR made use of 60 Vbeta and 13 Jbeta primers. Data came from immunoSEQ multiplex PCR; TCRdb stores just in-frame clones and leaves some out. Of 250,000 to 350,000 clones in the sample, more than 80% were seen once. Comments on this clone: Its target is not known.

Input material: PBMCs. This sequence was found in a man between 35 and 55 years old in good health and CMV-seropositive.

CDR3 residues: CASSVASGGLNEQFF. The DNA for the CDR3 is TGTGCCAGCAGCGTAGCCTCTGGGGGACTCAATGAGCAGTTCTTC. This chain joins TRBV9 and TRBJ2-1, with D possibly TRBD2 on 6 matching bases. V lost 0 bases, J lost 6 bases, and 13 bases lay in between. CDR3 length: 15 amino acids. The V gene's germline CDR1 is SGDLS and CDR2 YYNGEE. Filled out from reference TRBV9 and TRBJ2-1, the complete variable domain reads DSGVTQTPKHLITATGQRVTLRCSPRSGDLSVYWYQQSLDQGLQFLIQYYNGEERAKGNILERFSAQQFPDLHSELNLSSLELGDSALYFCASSVASGGLNEQFFGPGTRLTVL.